This T cell receptor beta chain was profiled in a study of Ad26.COV2.S vaccination and SARS-CoV-2 variants. Study results and limitations: Following vaccination, spike-specific CD8+ and CD4+ T cell responses reportedly exhibited substantial breadth. Placebo recipients had lower spike-specific TCR breadth than vaccine recipients. Researchers cautioned that TCR breadth and depth analyses may have underestimated total T cell responses. Comparable non-spike TCR breadth was observed in vaccine and placebo recipients.

Sequencing was performed with immunoSEQ multiplex PCR; in TCRdb, only in-frame clones are kept and a portion is missing. The table includes roughly 380,000 clones, 92% detected once. V was clipped by 6 bases and J by 3 bases; unmatched bases: 6. The CDR3 is 15 residues long. Germline CDR1 SSHAT, CDR2 FNYEAQ (reference sequence). On this clone itself: Its cognate antigen is unknown.

The gene calls are TRBV7-7 and TRBJ1-4, with 8 nucleotides matching TRBD1. This sequence was found in a human donor who had recovered from COVID-19. Source: peripheral blood, taken after recovery from COVID-19. This chain's CDR3 is CASRAGTGPNEKLFF. CDR3 coding DNA: TGTGCCAGCAGGGCCGGGACAGGACCTAATGAAAAACTGTTTTTT.